The rows below give T cell receptor beta chains drawn from one sample of a study of blood T cells in healthy people across ages. One entry per CDR3 protein, called by TCRdb with MiXCR from the 5' RACE reads. The sample includes 1.8 million or so distinct CDR3 sequences, about two fifths seen only once; the top ten take under 30%. Sequencing input: blood. These receptors came from a human donor in good health. Each CDR3 is given with its conserved first and last residue. D genes are given only for firm matches. Clone size is not always given. Where it is, it says once, few, many or a class for expanded clones.

size,V,J,D,DNA,CDR3
few,TRBV5-1,TRBJ2-3,-,TGCGCCAGCGAGCGAACCAGCACAGATACGCAGTATTTT,CASERTSTDTQYF
-,TRBV9,TRBJ2-6,-,TGTGCCAGCAGCGTATCAAGCAGCCGAAGCTCTGGGGCCAACGTCCTGACTTTC,CASSVSSSRSSGANVLTF
-,TRBV7-3,TRBJ1-2,TRBD1,TGTGTCAGCAGCGAGGGGACAGTTGGATATGGCTACACCTTC,CVSSEGTVGYGYTF
-,TRBV7-6,TRBJ2-1,-,TGTGTCAGCAGCTCCTCCCGAACGAGCTCCTACAATGAGCAGTTCTTC,CVSSSSRTSSYNEQFF
few,TRBV11-2,TRBJ1-3,-,TGTGCCAGCAGCTTAGAGAGTTACTCTGGAAACACCATATATTTT,CASSLESYSGNTIYF
few,TRBV7-3,TRBJ2-3,TRBD1,TGTGCCAGCAGCTTAGGGACAGGGGGTCGCGCAGATACGCAGTATTTT,CASSLGTGGRADTQYF
-,TRBV29-1,TRBJ2-1,-,TGCAGCGTCACCGGCCCCGGGAACTCTAACGAGCAGTTCTTC,CSVTGPGNSNEQFF
few,TRBV7-2,TRBJ2-5,-,TGTGCCAGCAGCTGGCAGGGGTCTAGAGGAGGACGAGAGACCCAGTACTTC,CASSWQGSRGGRETQYF
-,TRBV3-1,TRBJ2-4,TRBD2,TGTGCCAGCGGGGGGACTAGCTCATTGGAGCAGTACTTC,CASGGTSSLEQYF
few,TRBV12-3/TRBV12-4,TRBJ1-1,-,TGTGCCAGCAGTCCGGGGCCGCTCGGTGAAGCTTTCTTT,CASSPGPLGEAFF
-,TRBV2,TRBJ2-7,-,TGTGCCAGCAGCCCTGACGACAGTGCCTACGAGCAGTACTTC,CASSPDDSAYEQYF
few,TRBV29-1,TRBJ2-3,-,TGCAGCGTTCAACCCCCCGGGAATCCAGATACGCAGTATTTT,CSVQPPGNPDTQYF
few,TRBV20-1,TRBJ2-5,-,TGCAGTGCTAGACATGCAGGGTTGGGCCAAGAGACCCAGTACTTC,CSARHAGLGQETQYF
few,TRBV7-2,TRBJ2-3,-,TGTGCCAGCAGCTGGGGCCGAGGGATGCCCACAGATACGCAGTATTTT,CASSWGRGMPTDTQYF
-,TRBV12-3/TRBV12-4,TRBJ1-1,-,TGTGCCAGCAGACTGGGAGTGAACACTGAAGCTTTCTTT,CASRLGVNTEAFF
many,TRBV4-3,TRBJ2-7,TRBD2,TGCGCCAGCAGCCAAGATGAGACCCGGGGGCTAGCGGGGGGGGACTACGAGCAGTACTTC,CASSQDETRGLAGGDYEQYF
-,TRBV20-1,TRBJ2-1,TRBD1,TGCAGTGCTAGAAACGGACAGGGGTTCAATGAGCAGTTCTTC,CSARNGQGFNEQFF
-,TRBV28,TRBJ2-7,-,TGTGCCAGCAGTTATACAGCTTACGAGCAGTACTTC,CASSYTAYEQYF
-,TRBV20-1,TRBJ1-2,-,TGCAGTGCTAGAGTCGAATCAAACTATGGCTACACCTTC,CSARVESNYGYTF
-,TRBV7-2,TRBJ2-5,TRBD1,TGTGCCAGCAGCAAGGACAGGGCTCTGGAGACCCAGTACTTC,CASSKDRALETQYF
-,TRBV12-3/TRBV12-4,TRBJ2-3,-,TGTGCCAGCAGTTTGAGCGCAGGGGCCCGAGGAGATACGGAGTATTTT,CASSLSAGARGDTEYF
few,TRBV18,TRBJ2-7,TRBD1,TGTGCCAGCTCACCACTCACCGGGACAGCCCTATACGAGCAGTACTTC,CASSPLTGTALYEQYF